This T cell receptor beta chain was identified during a study of OX40 agonist ivuxolimab in advanced cancers. Study summary: Males comprised roughly four fifths of the group, whose mean age was approximately 62 years (range 23 to 79).

The table came from immunoSEQ multiplex PCR; TCRdb's copy has only in-frame clones and leaves some out. The table records about 35,000 clones, under 85% of them present only once. CDR3 length: 14 residues. Trimming cost V 9 bases and J 1 base; bases outside gene matches: 8. Per the germline V gene, CDR1 is MDHEN and CDR2 is SYDVKM. This material consisted of CD4+ or CD8+ T cells sorted from blood, taken in a trial of the OX40 agonist ivuxolimab. This TCR came from an adult with an advanced solid tumor such as melanoma, head and neck, liver or kidney cancer. The chain carries TRBV28 and TRBJ1-1; 7 bases are shared with TRBD1. The CDR3, as DNA: TGTGCCAGTCAACACAGGGGCCAGAACACTGAAGCTTTCTTT. It encodes CASQHRGQNTEAFF.